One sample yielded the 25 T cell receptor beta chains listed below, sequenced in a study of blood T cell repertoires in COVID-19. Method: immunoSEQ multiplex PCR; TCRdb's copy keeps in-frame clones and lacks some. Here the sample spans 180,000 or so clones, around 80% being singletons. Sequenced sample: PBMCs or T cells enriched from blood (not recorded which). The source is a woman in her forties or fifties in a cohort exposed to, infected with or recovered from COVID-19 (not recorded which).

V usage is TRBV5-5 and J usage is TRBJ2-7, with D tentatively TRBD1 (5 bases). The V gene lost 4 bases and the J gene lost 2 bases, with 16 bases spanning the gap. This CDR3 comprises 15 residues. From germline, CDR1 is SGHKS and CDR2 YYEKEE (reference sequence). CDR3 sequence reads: CASSVGPGNPYEQYF. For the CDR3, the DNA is TGTGCCAGCAGCGTGGGGCCAGGGAATCCCTACGAGCAGTACTTC.

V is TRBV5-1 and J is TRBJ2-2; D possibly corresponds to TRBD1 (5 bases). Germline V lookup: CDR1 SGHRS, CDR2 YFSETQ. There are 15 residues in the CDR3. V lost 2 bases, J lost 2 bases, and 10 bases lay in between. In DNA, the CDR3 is TGCGCCAGCAGCTTCCGGCAGGGTAACACCGGGGAGCTGTTTTTT. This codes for CASSFRQGNTGELFF. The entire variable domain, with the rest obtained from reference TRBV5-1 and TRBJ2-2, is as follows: KAGVTQTPRYLIKTRGQQVTLSCSPISGHRSVSWYQQTPGQGLQFLFEYFSETQRNKGNFPGRFSGRQFSNSRSEMNVSTLELGDSALYLCASSFRQGNTGELFFGEGSRLTVL.

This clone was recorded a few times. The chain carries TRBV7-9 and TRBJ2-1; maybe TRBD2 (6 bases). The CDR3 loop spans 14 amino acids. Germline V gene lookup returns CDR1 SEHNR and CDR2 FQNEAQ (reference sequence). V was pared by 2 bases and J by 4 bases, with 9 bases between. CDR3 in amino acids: CASSLTGTYNEQFF. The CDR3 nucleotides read TGTGCCAGCAGCTTAACCGGGACTTACAATGAGCAGTTCTTC.

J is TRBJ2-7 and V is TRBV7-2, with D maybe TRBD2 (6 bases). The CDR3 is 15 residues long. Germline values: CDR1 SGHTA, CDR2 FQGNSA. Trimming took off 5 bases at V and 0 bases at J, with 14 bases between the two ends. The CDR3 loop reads CASSVRTGSSYEQYF. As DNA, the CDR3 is TGTGCCAGCAGCGTAAGAACCGGGAGCTCCTACGAGCAGTACTTC.

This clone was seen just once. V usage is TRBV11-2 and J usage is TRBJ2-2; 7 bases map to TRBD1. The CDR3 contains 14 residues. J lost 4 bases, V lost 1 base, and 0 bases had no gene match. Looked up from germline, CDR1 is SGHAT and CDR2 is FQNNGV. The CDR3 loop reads CASSLGQGTGELFF. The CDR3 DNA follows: TGTGCCAGCAGCTTAGGACAGGGCACCGGGGAGCTGTTTTTT.

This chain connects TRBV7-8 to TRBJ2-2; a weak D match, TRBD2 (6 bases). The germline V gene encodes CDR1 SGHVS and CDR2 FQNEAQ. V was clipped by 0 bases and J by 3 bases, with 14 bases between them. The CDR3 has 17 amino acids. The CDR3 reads CASSLAVISSDTGELFF. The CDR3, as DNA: TGTGCCAGCAGCTTAGCGGTGATATCTAGCGACACCGGGGAGCTGTTTTTT.

CDR3 sequence (DNA): TGTGCCAGCAGCCAATTAGCGGATGAGCAGTTCTTC. Protein sequence: CASSQLADEQFF. The chain has TRBV3-1 (or the pseudogene TRBV3-2) and TRBJ2-1; D might be TRBD2 (6 bases). The CDR3 loop spans 12 amino acids. The V gene's germline CDR1 is LGHDT and CDR2 YNNKEL (reference sequence). V was cut by 2 bases and J by 8 bases, with 7 bases left in between.

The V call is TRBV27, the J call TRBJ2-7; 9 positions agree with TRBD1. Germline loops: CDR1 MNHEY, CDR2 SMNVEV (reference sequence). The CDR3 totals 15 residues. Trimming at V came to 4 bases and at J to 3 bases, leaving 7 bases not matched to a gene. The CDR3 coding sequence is TGTGCCAGCAGTTCGTCCCCGGGACAGGGCTACGAGCAGTACTTC. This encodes CASSSSPGQGYEQYF.

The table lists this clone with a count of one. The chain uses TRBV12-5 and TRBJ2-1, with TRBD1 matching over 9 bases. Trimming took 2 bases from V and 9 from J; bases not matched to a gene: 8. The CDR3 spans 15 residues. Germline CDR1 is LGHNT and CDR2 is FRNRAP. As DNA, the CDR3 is TGTGCTAGTGGTTTGTCTGAGACAGGGGGGGCTGAGCAGTTCTTC. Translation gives CASGLSETGGAEQFF.

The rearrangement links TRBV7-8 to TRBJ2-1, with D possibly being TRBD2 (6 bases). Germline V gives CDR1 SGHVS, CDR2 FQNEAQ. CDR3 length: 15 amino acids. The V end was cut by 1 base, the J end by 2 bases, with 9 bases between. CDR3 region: CASSLETGAYNEQFF. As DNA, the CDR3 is TGTGCCAGCAGCTTAGAGACGGGGGCCTACAATGAGCAGTTCTTC.

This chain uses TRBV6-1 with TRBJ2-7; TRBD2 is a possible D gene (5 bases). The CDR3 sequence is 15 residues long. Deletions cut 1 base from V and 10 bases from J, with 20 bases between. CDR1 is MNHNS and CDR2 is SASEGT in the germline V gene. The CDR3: CASSEVFLEAARQYF. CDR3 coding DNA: TGTGCCAGCAGTGAAGTATTCTTGGAGGCAGCCCGTCAGTACTTC.

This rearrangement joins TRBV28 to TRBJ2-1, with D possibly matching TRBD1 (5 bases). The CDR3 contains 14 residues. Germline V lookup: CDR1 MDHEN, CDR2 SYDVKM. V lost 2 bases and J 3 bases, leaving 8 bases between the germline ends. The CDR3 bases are TGTGCCAGCAGTTTACCAGGGCGCTACAATGAGCAGTTCTTC. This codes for CASSLPGRYNEQFF.

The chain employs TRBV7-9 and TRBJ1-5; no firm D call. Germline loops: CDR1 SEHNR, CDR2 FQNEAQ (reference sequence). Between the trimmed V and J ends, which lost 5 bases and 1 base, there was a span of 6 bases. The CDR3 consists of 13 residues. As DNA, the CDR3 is TGTGCCAGCAGCCGAGAGAGCAATCAGCCCCAGCATTTT. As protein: CASSRESNQPQHF.

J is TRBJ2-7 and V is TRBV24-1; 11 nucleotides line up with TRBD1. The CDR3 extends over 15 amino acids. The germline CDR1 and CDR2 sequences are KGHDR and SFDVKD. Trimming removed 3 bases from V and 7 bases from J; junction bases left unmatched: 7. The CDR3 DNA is TGTGCCACCAGTGATGGAGGACAGGGGGCCGATGAGCAGTACTTC. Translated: CATSDGGQGADEQYF.

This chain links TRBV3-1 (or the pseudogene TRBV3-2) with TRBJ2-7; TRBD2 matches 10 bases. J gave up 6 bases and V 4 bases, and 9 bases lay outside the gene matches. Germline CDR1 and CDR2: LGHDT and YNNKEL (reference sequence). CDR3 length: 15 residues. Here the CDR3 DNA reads TGTGCCAGCAGCCGGCTAGCGGGAGTTAGGTTCGAGCAGTACTTC. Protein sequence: CASSRLAGVRFEQYF.

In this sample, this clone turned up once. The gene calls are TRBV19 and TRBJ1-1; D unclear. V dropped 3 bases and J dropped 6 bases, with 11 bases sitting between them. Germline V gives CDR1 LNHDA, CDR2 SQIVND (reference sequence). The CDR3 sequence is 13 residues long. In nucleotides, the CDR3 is TGTGCCAGTAGTATGAACAGTGTCGCTGAAGCTTTCTTT. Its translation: CASSMNSVAEAFF.

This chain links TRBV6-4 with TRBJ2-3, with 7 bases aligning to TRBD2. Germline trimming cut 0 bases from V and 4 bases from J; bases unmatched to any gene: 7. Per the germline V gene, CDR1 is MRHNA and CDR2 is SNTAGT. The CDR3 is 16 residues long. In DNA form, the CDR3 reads TGTGCCAGCAGTGACTCATCCGGGAGCGGGGCAGATACGCAGTATTTT. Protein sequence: CASSDSSGSGADTQYF.

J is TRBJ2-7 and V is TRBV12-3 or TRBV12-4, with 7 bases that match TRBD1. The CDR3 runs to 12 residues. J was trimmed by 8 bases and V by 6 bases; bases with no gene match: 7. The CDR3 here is CASRIMTGKQYF. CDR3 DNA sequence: TGTGCCAGCAGAATAATGACAGGGAAGCAGTACTTC.

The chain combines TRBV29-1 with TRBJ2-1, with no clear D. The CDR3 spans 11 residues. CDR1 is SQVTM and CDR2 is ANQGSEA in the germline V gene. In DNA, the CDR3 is TGCAGTATTACGGTTGTTAATGAGCAGTTCTTC. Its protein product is CSITVVNEQFF.

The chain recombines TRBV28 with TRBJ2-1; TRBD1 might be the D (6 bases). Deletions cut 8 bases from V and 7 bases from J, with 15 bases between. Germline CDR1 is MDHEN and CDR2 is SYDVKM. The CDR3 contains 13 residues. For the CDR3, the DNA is TGTGCCAGCTGGGGGCAGTTGGGGAATGAGCAGTTCTTC. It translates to CASWGQLGNEQFF.

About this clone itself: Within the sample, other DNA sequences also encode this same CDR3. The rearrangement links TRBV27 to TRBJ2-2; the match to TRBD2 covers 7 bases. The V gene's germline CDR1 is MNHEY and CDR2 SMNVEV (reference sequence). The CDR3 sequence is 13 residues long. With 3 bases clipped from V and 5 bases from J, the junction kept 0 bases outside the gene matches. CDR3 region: CASSFGGTGELFF. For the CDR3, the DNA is TGTGCCAGCAGTTTCGGGGGGACCGGGGAGCTGTTTTTT.

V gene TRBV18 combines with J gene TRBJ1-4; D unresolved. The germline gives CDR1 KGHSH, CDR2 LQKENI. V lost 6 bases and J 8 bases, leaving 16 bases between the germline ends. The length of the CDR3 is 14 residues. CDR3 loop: CASSPGREEEKLFF. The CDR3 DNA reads TGTGCCAGCTCCCCGGGCCGGGAGGAAGAAAAACTGTTTTTT.

CDR3 amino acids: CASRSLPGQGQYF. CDR3 nucleotides: TGTGCCAGCAGATCTCTGCCGGGACAGGGCCAGTACTTC. The rearrangement links TRBV28 to TRBJ2-5, with TRBD1 identical over 9 bases. The CDR3 covers 13 residues. The trim removed 6 bases at V and 10 bases at J, leaving 9 bases unmatched. Germline lookup yields CDR1 MDHEN and CDR2 SYDVKM.

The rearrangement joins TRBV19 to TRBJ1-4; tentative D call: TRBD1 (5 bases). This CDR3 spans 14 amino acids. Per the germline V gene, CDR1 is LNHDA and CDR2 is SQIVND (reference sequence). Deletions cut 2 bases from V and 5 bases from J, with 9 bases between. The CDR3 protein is CASSITGGNEKLFF. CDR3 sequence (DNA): TGTGCCAGTAGTATAACAGGAGGGAATGAAAAACTGTTTTTT.

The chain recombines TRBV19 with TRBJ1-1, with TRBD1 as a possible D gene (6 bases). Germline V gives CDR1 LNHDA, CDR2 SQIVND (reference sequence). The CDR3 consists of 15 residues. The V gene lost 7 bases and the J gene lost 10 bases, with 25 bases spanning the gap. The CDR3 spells CASTNPGGGAAGAFF. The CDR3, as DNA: TGTGCCAGTACGAATCCTGGTGGGGGGGCGGCTGGAGCTTTCTTT.